This record covers a single T cell receptor beta chain. Its antigen is not known. The sample is drawn from a study of CD8 T cells in Susac syndrome. CDR3 length: 17 residues. Germline V lookup: CDR1 DFQATT, CDR2 SNEGSKA (reference sequence). V shed 3 bases and J shed 6 bases, with 27 bases lying between them. Reverse transcription of about 0.5 to 1 ug RNA was carried out with random hexamers. It was immunoSEQ multiplex PCR that amplified TCR beta CDR3 across 54 Vbeta and 13 Jbeta. In TCRdb, the immunoSEQ multiplex PCR reads were re-called with MiXCR into one record per CDR3 protein. The sample shows about 140,000 distinct CDR3 sequences, approximately 95% of them seen only once. Study observations and caveats: Within Susac syndrome CD4+ T cell repertoires, clonal expansion was not evident.

The sequence was collected from a human donor with Susac syndrome. The sequenced sample was CD4+ T cells from PBMCs. The chain links TRBV20-1 to TRBJ2-7; a weak D match, TRBD2 (6 bases). The CDR3 DNA is TGCAGTGCTAGGGGTGCGGCTTGGGACGGGAGAGGCGCCGAGCAGTACTTC. It yields the protein CSARGAAWDGRGAEQYF.